This T cell receptor (beta chain) was obtained from a study of human T cells and chemical hapten exposure. Study-wide background: Sensitization was performed using 2% DPC on a roughly 2 cm by roughly 2 cm upper inner arm skin site.

This clonotype was seen ten or more times. The CDR3 has 16 residues. The germline V gene has CDR1 MNHNY and CDR2 SVGAGI (reference sequence). The V segment lost 2 bases and the J segment 9 bases; nucleotides outside the gene matches: 9. The library attached unique molecular identifiers to individual cDNA molecules. MiXCR, applied by TCRdb to the RACE reads, yields one record per CDR3 protein. The data show 380,000 or so distinct CDR3 sequences, 5.5% seen once. Time point given: pre-sensitization, week 0. Treatment denoted: therapeutic diphenylcyclopropenone sensitization with weekly scalp DPC. Unfractionated whole blood yielded total RNA.

V is TRBV6-6 and J is TRBJ2-3, with TRBD2 matching over 12 bases. The origin of this receptor is a woman under 30 with alopecia areata. Some clones in this sample may be carry-over from other donors' samples. Sequencing used whole blood, obtained in connection with sensitization to the hapten diphenylcyclopropenone (DPC). CDR3 region: CASSYRASGGASTQYF. As DNA, the CDR3 is TGTGCCAGCAGTTACAGGGCTAGCGGGGGGGCCAGCACGCAGTATTTT.